This is a list of T cell receptor beta chains from one sample in a study of cytomegalovirus exposure and HLA in healthy donors. Profiled with immunoSEQ multiplex PCR; TCRdb holds only in-frame clones, not every one. The table records tens of thousands of clones, over 85% of them present only once. Sequenced: PBMCs. The source of these receptors is a man between 18 and 35 years old in good health and CMV-seropositive. Each CDR3 is given with its conserved first and last residue. D genes are given only for firm matches. A row's size may be missing; if present it is once, few, many or a size class.

d_gene	abundance	v_gene	j_gene	CDR3aa	CDR3nt
NA	NA	TRBV6-5	TRBJ1-4	CASSFAPVGIRGKLFF	TGTGCCAGCAGTTTTGCCCCGGTTGGCATCAGGGGAAAACTGTTTTTT
TRBD1	few	TRBV19	TRBJ2-1	CASSTGQGDVNEQFF	TGTGCCAGTAGTACGGGACAGGGGGACGTAAATGAGCAGTTCTTC
NA	NA	TRBV28	TRBJ2-7	CASISSVSYEQYF	TGTGCCAGCATTTCTAGCGTTTCCTACGAGCAGTACTTC
NA	NA	TRBV6-6	TRBJ2-3	CASSYNPEEDTQYF	TGTGCCAGCAGTTACAACCCCGAGGAAGATACGCAGTATTTT
NA	NA	TRBV5-4	TRBJ2-3	CASSLPHDTQYF	TGTGCCAGCAGCCTACCGCACGATACGCAGTATTTT
NA	NA	TRBV7-6	TRBJ2-2	CASSLSGITGELFF	TGTGCCAGCAGCTTATCAGGGATCACCGGGGAGCTGTTTTTT
TRBD1	NA	TRBV4-3	TRBJ1-1	CASSQDLTGGTEAFF	TGCGCCAGCAGCCAAGATTTGACAGGGGGCACTGAAGCTTTCTTT
NA	NA	TRBV25-1	TRBJ1-4	CASTPGGLAGEKLFF	TGTGCCAGCACCCCGGGGGGACTTGCCGGGGAAAAACTGTTTTTT
TRBD1	NA	TRBV28	TRBJ1-5	CASLSGQGDQPQHF	TGTGCCAGTCTTTCCGGACAGGGGGATCAGCCCCAGCATTTT
NA	once	TRBV11-3	TRBJ2-7	CASSPFSNDYEQYF	TGTGCCAGCAGCCCATTTAGCAATGACTACGAGCAGTACTTC
TRBD1	NA	TRBV19	TRBJ1-5	CASSALQGGLSNQPQHF	TGTGCCAGTAGTGCGCTACAGGGGGGTTTAAGCAATCAGCCCCAGCATTTT
NA	NA	TRBV7-9	TRBJ2-7	CASSLHYEQYF	TGTGCCAGCAGCTTACACTACGAGCAGTACTTC
NA	NA	TRBV9	TRBJ2-2	CASSVVLGASAGELFF	TGTGCCAGCAGCGTAGTACTGGGGGCGAGCGCCGGGGAGCTGTTTTTT
TRBD2	NA	TRBV7-6	TRBJ2-3	CASSLSASGGAADTQYF	TGTGCCAGCAGCTTATCGGCTAGCGGGGGGGCCGCAGATACGCAGTATTTT
NA	NA	TRBV11-3	TRBJ2-7	CASSLGGTEFYEQYF	TGTGCCAGCAGCCTCGGCGGGACAGAGTTCTACGAGCAGTACTTC
TRBD1	NA	TRBV10-3	TRBJ1-2	CAISETDRAYGYTF	TGTGCCATCAGTGAGACCGACAGGGCCTATGGCTACACCTTC
NA	NA	TRBV5-4	TRBJ2-5	CASSFNPETQYF	TGTGCCAGCAGCTTCAATCCAGAGACCCAGTACTTC
NA	few	TRBV2	TRBJ1-2	CASRQGFGLGYTF	TGTGCCAGCAGGCAGGGTTTTGGGCTAGGCTACACCTTC
TRBD1	NA	TRBV7-3	TRBJ1-2	CASSLTGPGTGGAGYGYTF	TGTGCCAGCAGCTTAACGGGCCCCGGGACAGGGGGCGCCGGCTATGGCTACACCTTC
NA	NA	TRBV14	TRBJ2-7	CASSHGPADAYEQYF	TGTGCCAGCAGCCACGGTCCAGCGGACGCCTACGAGCAGTACTTC
NA	NA	TRBV30	TRBJ2-3	CAWTLLESIDTQYF	TGTGCCTGGACCCTCTTGGAGAGTATAGATACGCAGTATTTT
NA	NA	TRBV7-2	TRBJ2-3	CASSLGAGADTQYF	TGTGCCAGCAGCTTAGGCGCGGGCGCAGATACGCAGTATTTT
TRBD2	NA	TRBV27	TRBJ2-7	CASSLKWVAGGTYEQYF	TGTGCCAGCAGTTTAAAGTGGGTTGCGGGAGGGACCTACGAGCAGTACTTC
NA	NA	TRBV29-1	TRBJ1-2	CSVALADYGYTF	TGCAGCGTTGCTTTAGCTGATTATGGCTACACCTTC
TRBD1	NA	TRBV27	TRBJ2-2	CASSLHAPGQGGTGELFF	TGTGCCAGCAGCCTACATGCGCCGGGACAGGGGGGAACCGGGGAGCTGTTTTTT
NA	NA	TRBV7-9	TRBJ2-5	CASSLGHNQETQYF	TGTGCCAGCAGCTTGGGACATAACCAAGAGACCCAGTACTTC
NA	NA	TRBV30	TRBJ1-2	CAWSGSGGAGYTF	TGTGCCTGGAGTGGGTCGGGAGGGGCTGGCTACACCTTC
NA	NA	TRBV6-6	TRBJ2-7	CASTAQGSSSYEQYF	TGTGCCAGCACAGCACAGGGATCGAGCTCCTACGAGCAGTACTTC
TRBD1	NA	TRBV28	TRBJ1-2	CASSPWDRVGDYGYTF	TGTGCCAGCAGTCCATGGGACAGGGTCGGGGATTATGGCTACACCTTC
TRBD2	NA	TRBV25-1	TRBJ2-5	CASSAILAGGKETQYF	TGTGCCAGCAGTGCGATACTAGCGGGGGGCAAAGAGACCCAGTACTTC
NA	NA	TRBV7-3	TRBJ2-7	CASSPHRTDEQYF	TGTGCCAGCAGCCCGCACCGGACTGACGAGCAGTACTTC
TRBD2	NA	TRBV6-1	TRBJ2-1	CASSKGLAGSEEQFF	TGTGCCAGCAGTAAGGGACTAGCGGGGAGCGAGGAGCAGTTCTTC
NA	NA	TRBV12-1	TRBJ2-3	CASSPVSGRASTDTQYF	TGTGCCAGCAGCCCCGTTAGCGGGAGGGCAAGCACAGATACGCAGTATTTT
TRBD2	NA	TRBV28	TRBJ2-5	CASSVPGLAGETQYF	TGTGCCAGCAGTGTACCGGGACTAGCGGGAGAGACCCAGTACTTC
NA	NA	TRBV21-1	TRBJ1-1	CASSKGRGMNTEAFF	TGTGCCAGCAGCAAAGGTAGAGGGATGAACACTGAAGCTTTCTTT
TRBD1	NA	TRBV29-1	TRBJ2-3	CSGKTGTGYTDTQYF	TGCAGCGGAAAAACCGGGACAGGATACACAGATACGCAGTATTTT
NA	NA	TRBV10-1	TRBJ1-3	CASSSQADSGNTIYF	TGCGCCAGCAGCTCACAGGCCGACTCTGGAAACACCATATATTTT
TRBD1	once	TRBV4-1	TRBJ2-2	CASSQERWIRGQANTGELFF	TGCGCCAGCAGCCAAGAAAGGTGGATCAGGGGACAGGCTAACACCGGGGAGCTGTTTTTT